Listed here are 19 T cell receptor beta chains from one sample, sequenced in a study of shared clonotypes between healthy human individuals. Libraries were prepared by immunoSEQ multiplex PCR; TCRdb keeps only in-frame clonotypes and omits some of them. This sample has roughly 400,000 clones, with about 96% found just once. Sequencing used memory CD8+ T cells sorted from blood. Noted subset: CD45RO+ cells pooled with CCR7-negative TemRA cells. The receptors were sampled from a man under 40 in good health.

V gene TRBV18 combines with J gene TRBJ2-1; 10 bases map to TRBD2. Trimming took 6 bases from V and 8 from J; bases not matched to a gene: 7. Germline V gene data show CDR1 as KGHSH and CDR2 as LQKENI. The CDR3 covers 14 residues. In nucleotides, the CDR3 is TGTGCCAGCTCCTCTAGCGGGAGTATGCATGAGCAGTTCTTC. Translation: CASSSSGSMHEQFF.

CDR3 nucleotide sequence: TGCGCCAGCAGTCCCATAATCCTCTATGGCTACACCTTC. Its protein product is CASSPIILYGYTF. V gene TRBV4-1 combines with J gene TRBJ1-2; D gene ambiguous. Germline values: CDR1 MGHRA, CDR2 YSYEKL. This CDR3 comprises 13 residues. Trimming removed 6 bases from V and 4 bases from J, with 12 bases in between.

The V and J genes are TRBV5-1 and TRBJ2-3, with 15 bases fitting TRBD2. This CDR3 comprises 15 residues. The trim removed 3 bases at V and 6 bases at J, leaving 2 bases unmatched. Germline lookup yields CDR1 SGHRS and CDR2 YFSETQ. The CDR3 loop is CASSSGTSGGDTQYF. In DNA form, the CDR3 reads TGCGCCAGCAGCTCAGGGACTAGCGGGGGGGATACGCAGTATTTT. Based on the CDR3 plus reference TRBV5-1 and TRBJ2-3, the full variable domain is KAGVTQTPRYLIKTRGQQVTLSCSPISGHRSVSWYQQTPGQGLQFLFEYFSETQRNKGNFPGRFSGRQFSNSRSEMNVSTLELGDSALYLCASSSGTSGGDTQYFGPGTRLTVL.

The chain recombines TRBV5-1 with TRBJ2-7; 11 bases are a match to TRBD2. The ends lost 0 bases at V and 1 base at J; junction bases unmatched: 6. The CDR3 contains 17 residues. From germline, CDR1 is SGHRS and CDR2 YFSETQ. This chain's CDR3 is CASSLAGSGRVSYEQYF. The CDR3 DNA is TGCGCCAGCAGCTTGGCAGGTAGCGGGAGGGTTTCCTACGAGCAGTACTTC.

This chain uses TRBV7-9 with TRBJ2-5; D perhaps matches TRBD1 (6 bases). From germline, CDR1 is SEHNR and CDR2 FQNEAQ (reference sequence). This CDR3 has 16 residues. Trimming left V 4 bases short and J 0 bases short, with 15 bases between. This CDR3 is CASSYSDRSYQETQYF. The CDR3, as DNA: TGTGCCAGCAGCTACTCTGACAGGTCGTACCAAGAGACCCAGTACTTC.

The chain uses TRBV10-1 and TRBJ2-3, with 12 bases matching TRBD2. The CDR3 totals 16 residues. Germline-derived CDR1 and CDR2 are WNHNN and SYGVQD (reference sequence). The ends lost 3 bases at V and 6 bases at J; junction bases unmatched: 7. In DNA, the CDR3 is TGCGCCAGCAGTGACACGACTAGCGGGAGCAAGGATACGCAGTATTTT. Translating gives CASSDTTSGSKDTQYF.

This chain's CDR3 is CASSQGSRSSGNTIYF. The DNA for the CDR3 is TGCGCCAGCAGCCAGGGAAGTAGGAGCTCTGGAAACACCATATATTTT. The chain carries TRBV4-1 and TRBJ1-3; D remains ambiguous. Looked up from germline, CDR1 is MGHRA and CDR2 is YSYEKL. This CDR3 is 16 amino acids long. The germline V and J ends were trimmed by 3 bases and 0 bases, with 12 bases remaining between them.

Here the CDR3 reads CAISESREYEQYF. DNA for the CDR3: TGTGCCATCAGTGAGTCACGGGAGTACGAGCAGTACTTC. The J gene is TRBJ2-7, the V gene TRBV10-3; possible D gene TRBD2, 6 bases. There are 13 residues in the CDR3. The V gene's germline CDR1 is ENHRY and CDR2 SYGVKD. The V end lost 0 bases, the J end lost 4 bases, and 7 bases lay between the germline ends.

The chain uses TRBV11-2 and TRBJ2-7; 7 nucleotides line up with TRBD1. CDR1 and CDR2 from the germline V gene are SGHAT and FQNNGV. V lost 1 base to trimming and J lost 0 bases; unmatched junction nucleotides: 3. The CDR3 covers 15 residues. CDR3 residues: CASSLGRDSSYEQYF. The CDR3 DNA is TGTGCCAGCAGCTTAGGCCGGGACAGCTCCTACGAGCAGTACTTC.

This clone was counted a few times. This chain joins TRBV4-1 and TRBJ1-2; tentatively, D is TRBD1 (6 bases). CDR1 MGHRA and CDR2 YSYEKL come from the germline V gene. Trimming pared 2 bases from V and 9 bases from J, leaving 16 bases between. The CDR3 has 14 residues. The CDR3 loop reads CASSQLQGVRRYTF. CDR3 bases: TGCGCCAGCAGCCAATTACAGGGAGTTCGGCGCTACACCTTC.

The V and J genes are TRBV18 and TRBJ1-1; D may be TRBD1 (6 bases). The germline V gene encodes CDR1 KGHSH and CDR2 LQKENI. The ends were cut back, 0 bases at V and 6 bases at J, with 20 bases in the middle. This CDR3 spans 17 amino acids. Written as DNA, the CDR3 is TGTGCCAGCTCACCACCGTCTCAGGGTATGAGGGGGGCTGAAGCTTTCTTT. Its protein is CASSPPSQGMRGAEAFF. The full variable domain, with the rest looked up from reference TRBV18 and TRBJ1-1, is NAGVMQNPRHLVRRRGQEARLRCSPMKGHSHVYWYRQLPEEGLKFMVYLQKENIIDESGMPKERFSAEFPKEGPSILRIQQVVRGDSAAYFCASSPPSQGMRGAEAFFGQGTRLTVV.

The V gene is TRBV27, the J gene TRBJ2-1, with 9 bases identical to TRBD2. Germline-derived CDR1 and CDR2 are MNHEY and SMNVEV (reference sequence). This CDR3 comprises 18 residues. The ends lost 7 bases at V and 4 bases at J; junction bases unmatched: 17. CDR3 residues: CASTPGLKAGGLYNEQFF. The CDR3 DNA reads TGTGCCAGCACTCCGGGACTGAAAGCGGGAGGCCTATACAATGAGCAGTTCTTC.

This clone was found once. The V gene is TRBV5-1, the J gene TRBJ2-5; TRBD2 matches at 8 bases. This CDR3 has 19 residues. Germline CDR1 reads SGHRS; CDR2 reads YFSETQ. J was trimmed by 5 bases and V by 1 base; bases with no gene match: 19. The CDR3 loop reads CASSLIGSGASGFRETQYF. DNA for the CDR3: TGCGCCAGCAGCTTGATTGGGTCGGGGGCTAGCGGGTTCCGGGAGACCCAGTACTTC. The full variable domain, rest sourced from reference TRBV5-1 and TRBJ2-5, is KAGVTQTPRYLIKTRGQQVTLSCSPISGHRSVSWYQQTPGQGLQFLFEYFSETQRNKGNFPGRFSGRQFSNSRSEMNVSTLELGDSALYLCASSLIGSGASGFRETQYFGPGTRLLVL.

This chain connects TRBV27 to TRBJ2-3; 8 nucleotides agree with TRBD2. V lost 8 bases, J lost 5 bases, and 6 bases stayed unmatched. Germline CDR1 MNHEY, CDR2 SMNVEV (reference sequence). This CDR3 spans 13 amino acids. DNA for the CDR3: TGTGCCAGCCGGGAGGGCCCCGGAGATACGCAGTATTTT. The encoded protein is CASREGPGDTQYF.

The chain has TRBV7-8 and TRBJ2-5, with 9 positions matching TRBD1. Germline loops: CDR1 SGHVS, CDR2 FQNEAQ. The CDR3 has 15 amino acids. The junction had 5 bases not matched to a gene; V was cut back by 2 bases and J by 4 bases. CDR3 sequence (DNA): TGTGCCAGCAGCTTACCATCGACAGGGGGAGAGACCCAGTACTTC. The encoded protein is CASSLPSTGGETQYF.

CDR3 DNA: TGCGCCAGCAGCCCCGGGAGAACCGGGGAGCTGTTTTTT. Protein sequence: CASSPGRTGELFF. The genes are TRBV4-1 and TRBJ2-2; possible D gene TRBD2, 6 bases. The V end was cut by 4 bases, the J end by 5 bases, with 8 bases between. The CDR3 contains 13 residues. Germline V gene data show CDR1 as MGHRA and CDR2 as YSYEKL.

V gene TRBV27 combines with J gene TRBJ2-7; perhaps TRBD1 as D (6 bases). Germline CDR1 MNHEY, CDR2 SMNVEV (reference sequence). CDR3 length: 13 residues. The V gene lost 1 base and the J gene lost 3 bases, with 7 bases spanning the gap. For the CDR3, the DNA is TGTGCCAGCAGTTTATTAGGGGGCTACGAGCAGTACTTC. It yields the protein CASSLLGGYEQYF.

This clone occurred a few times. The CDR3 here is CSVHRGVPYEQYF. The DNA for the CDR3 is TGCAGCGTTCACAGGGGGGTCCCCTACGAGCAGTACTTC. The chain couples TRBV29-1 to TRBJ2-7; 8 nucleotides agree with TRBD1. The CDR3 covers 13 residues. Trimming took 5 bases from V and 2 from J; bases not matched to a gene: 5. Germline CDR1 SQVTM, CDR2 ANQGSEA.

This chain links TRBV19 with TRBJ2-7; D may correspond to TRBD1 or TRBD2 (6 bases each). The CDR3 covers 13 residues. CDR1 is LNHDA and CDR2 is SQIVND in the germline V gene (reference sequence). The ends were cut back, 5 bases at V and 2 bases at J, with 10 bases in the middle. The CDR3 sequence: CASSPGGPYEQYF. CDR3 sequence (DNA): TGTGCCAGTAGTCCCGGGGGCCCCTACGAGCAGTACTTC.